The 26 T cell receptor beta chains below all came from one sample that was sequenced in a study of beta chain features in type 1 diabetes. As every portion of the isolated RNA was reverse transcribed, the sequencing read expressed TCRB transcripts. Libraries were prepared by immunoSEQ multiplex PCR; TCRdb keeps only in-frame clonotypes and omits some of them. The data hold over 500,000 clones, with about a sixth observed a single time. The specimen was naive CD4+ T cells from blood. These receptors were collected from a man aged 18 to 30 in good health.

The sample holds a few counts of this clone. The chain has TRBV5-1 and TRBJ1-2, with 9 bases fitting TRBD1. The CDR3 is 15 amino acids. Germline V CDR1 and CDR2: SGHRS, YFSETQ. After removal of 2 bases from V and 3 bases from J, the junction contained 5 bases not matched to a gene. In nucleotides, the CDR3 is TGCGCCAGCAGCTTAAGGACAGGGGCGTACTATGGCTACACCTTC. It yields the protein CASSLRTGAYYGYTF.

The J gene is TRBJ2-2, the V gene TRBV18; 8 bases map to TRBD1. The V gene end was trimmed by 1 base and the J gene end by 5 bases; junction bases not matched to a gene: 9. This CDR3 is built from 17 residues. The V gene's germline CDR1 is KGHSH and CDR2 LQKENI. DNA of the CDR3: TGTGCCAGCTCACCACTCCCGACAGGGGTACGAACCGGGGAGCTGTTTTTT. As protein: CASSPLPTGVRTGELFF. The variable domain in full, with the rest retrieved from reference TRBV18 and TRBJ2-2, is NAGVMQNPRHLVRRRGQEARLRCSPMKGHSHVYWYRQLPEEGLKFMVYLQKENIIDESGMPKERFSAEFPKEGPSILRIQQVVRGDSAAYFCASSPLPTGVRTGELFFGEGSRLTVL.

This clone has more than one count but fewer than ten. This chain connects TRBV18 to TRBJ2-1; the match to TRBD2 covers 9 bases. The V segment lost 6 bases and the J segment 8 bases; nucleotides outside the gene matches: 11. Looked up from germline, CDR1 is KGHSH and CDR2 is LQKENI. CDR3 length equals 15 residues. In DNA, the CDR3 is TGTGCCAGCTCGGCCCTAGCGGGAAGCATAGATGAGCAGTTCTTC. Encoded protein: CASSALAGSIDEQFF.

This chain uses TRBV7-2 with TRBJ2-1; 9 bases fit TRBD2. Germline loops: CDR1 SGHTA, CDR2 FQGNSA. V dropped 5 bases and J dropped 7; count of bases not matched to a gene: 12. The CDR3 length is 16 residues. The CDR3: CASSAVRRREGNEQFF. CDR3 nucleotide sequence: TGTGCCAGCAGCGCAGTTCGGCGGCGGGAGGGGAATGAGCAGTTCTTC.

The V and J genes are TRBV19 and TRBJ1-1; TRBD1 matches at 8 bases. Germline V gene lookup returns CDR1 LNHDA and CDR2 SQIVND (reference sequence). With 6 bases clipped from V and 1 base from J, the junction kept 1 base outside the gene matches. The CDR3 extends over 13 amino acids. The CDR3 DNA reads TGTGCCAGTAGGACAGGGGCGAACACTGAAGCTTTCTTT. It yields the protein CASRTGANTEAFF.

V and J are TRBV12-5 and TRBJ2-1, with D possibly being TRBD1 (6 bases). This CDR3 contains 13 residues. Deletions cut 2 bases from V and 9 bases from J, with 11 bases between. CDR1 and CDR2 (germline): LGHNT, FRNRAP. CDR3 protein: CASGLRRGGEQFF. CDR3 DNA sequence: TGTGCTAGTGGTTTGCGCAGGGGCGGTGAGCAGTTCTTC.

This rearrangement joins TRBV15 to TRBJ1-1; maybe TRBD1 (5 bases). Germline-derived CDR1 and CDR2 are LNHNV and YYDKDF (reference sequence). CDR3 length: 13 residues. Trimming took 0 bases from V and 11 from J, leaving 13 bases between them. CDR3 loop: CATSRDQGGEAFF. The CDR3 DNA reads TGTGCCACCAGCAGAGATCAGGGAGGGGAGGCTTTCTTT. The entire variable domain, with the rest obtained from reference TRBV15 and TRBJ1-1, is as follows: DAMVIQNPRYQVTQFGKPVTLSCSQTLNHNVMYWYQQKSSQAPKLLFHYYDKDFNNEADTPDNFQSRRPNTSFCFLDIRSPGLGDTAMYLCATSRDQGGEAFFGQGTRLTVV.

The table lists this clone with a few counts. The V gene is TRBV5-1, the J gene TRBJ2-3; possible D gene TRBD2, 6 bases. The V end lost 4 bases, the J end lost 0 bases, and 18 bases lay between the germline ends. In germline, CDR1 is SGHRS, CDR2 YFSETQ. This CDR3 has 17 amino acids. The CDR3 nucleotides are TGCGCCAGCAGCATCCAGACTAGTCGGTTTAGCACAGATACGCAGTATTTT. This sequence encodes CASSIQTSRFSTDTQYF.

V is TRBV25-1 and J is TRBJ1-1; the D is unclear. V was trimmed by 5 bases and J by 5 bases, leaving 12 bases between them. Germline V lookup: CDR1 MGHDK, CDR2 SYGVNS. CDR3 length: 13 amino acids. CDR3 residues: CASSLKWDTEAFF. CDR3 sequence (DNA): TGTGCCAGCAGTCTGAAATGGGATACTGAAGCTTTCTTT.

CDR3 protein: CASSFGTGAKVNYGYTF. The CDR3 DNA is TGCGCCAGCAGCTTCGGGACAGGCGCGAAAGTTAACTATGGCTACACCTTC. The V gene is TRBV5-1, the J gene TRBJ1-2; TRBD1 aligns across 8 bases. Trimming took 2 bases from V and 1 from J; bases not matched to a gene: 10. The V gene's germline CDR1 is SGHRS and CDR2 YFSETQ. The CDR3 is 17 amino acids.

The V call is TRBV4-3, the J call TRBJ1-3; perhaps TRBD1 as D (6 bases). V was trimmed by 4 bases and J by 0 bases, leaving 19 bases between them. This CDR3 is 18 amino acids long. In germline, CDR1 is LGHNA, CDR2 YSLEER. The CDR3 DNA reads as TGCGCCAGCAGCCTCTCTCAGACCAGGGGCGCCTCTGGAAACACCATATATTTT. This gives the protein CASSLSQTRGASGNTIYF.

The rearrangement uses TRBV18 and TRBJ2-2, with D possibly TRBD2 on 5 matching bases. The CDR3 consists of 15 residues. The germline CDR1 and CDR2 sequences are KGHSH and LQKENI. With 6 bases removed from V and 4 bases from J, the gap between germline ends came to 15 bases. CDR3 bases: TGTGCCAGCTCGCCTACCCCGGGATCCACCGGGGAGCTGTTTTTT. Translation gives CASSPTPGSTGELFF.

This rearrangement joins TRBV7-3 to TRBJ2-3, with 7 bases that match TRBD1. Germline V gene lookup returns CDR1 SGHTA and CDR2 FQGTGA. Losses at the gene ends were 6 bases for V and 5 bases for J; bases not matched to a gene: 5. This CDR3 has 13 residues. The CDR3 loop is CASSATGEDTQYF. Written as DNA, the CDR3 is TGTGCCAGCAGTGCCACAGGGGAAGATACGCAGTATTTT.

This chain's CDR3 is CASSQSLGVRGYTF. The CDR3 DNA reads TGTGCCAGCAGTCAATCTTTGGGGGTTCGTGGCTACACCTTC. The chain links TRBV28 to TRBJ1-2, with a possible D match to TRBD1 (5 bases). Per germline, CDR1 MDHEN and CDR2 SYDVKM. The ends were cut back, 5 bases at V and 7 bases at J, with 17 bases in the middle. This CDR3 has 14 amino acids.

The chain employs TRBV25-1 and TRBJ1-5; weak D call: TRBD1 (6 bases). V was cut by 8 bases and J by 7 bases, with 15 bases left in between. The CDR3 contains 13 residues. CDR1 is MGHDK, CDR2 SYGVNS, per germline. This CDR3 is CASPDRREQPQHF. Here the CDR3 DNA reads TGTGCCAGCCCGGACAGAAGGGAACAGCCCCAGCATTTT.

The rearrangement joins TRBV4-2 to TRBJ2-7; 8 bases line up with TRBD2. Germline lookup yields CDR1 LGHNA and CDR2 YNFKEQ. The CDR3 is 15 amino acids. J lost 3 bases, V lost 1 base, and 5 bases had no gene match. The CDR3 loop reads CASSQASREDYEQYF. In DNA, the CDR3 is TGTGCCAGCAGCCAAGCTTCGCGGGAGGACTACGAGCAGTACTTC.

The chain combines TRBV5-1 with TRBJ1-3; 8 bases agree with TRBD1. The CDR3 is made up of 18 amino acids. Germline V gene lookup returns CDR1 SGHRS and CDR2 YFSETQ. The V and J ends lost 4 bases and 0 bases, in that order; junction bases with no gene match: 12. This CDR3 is CASSPRDRPLHSGNTIYF. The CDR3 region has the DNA TGCGCCAGCAGCCCGAGGGACAGGCCACTTCACTCTGGAAACACCATATATTTT.

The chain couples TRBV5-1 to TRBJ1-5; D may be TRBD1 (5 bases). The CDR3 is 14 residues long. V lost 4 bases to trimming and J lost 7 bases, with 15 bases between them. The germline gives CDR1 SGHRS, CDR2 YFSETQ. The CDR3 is CASSPLTGDQPQHF. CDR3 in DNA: TGCGCCAGCAGCCCCTTAACAGGTGACCAGCCCCAGCATTTT.

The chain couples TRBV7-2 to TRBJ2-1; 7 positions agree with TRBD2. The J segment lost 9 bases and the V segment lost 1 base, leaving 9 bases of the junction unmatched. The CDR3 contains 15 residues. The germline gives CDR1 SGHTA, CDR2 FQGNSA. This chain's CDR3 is CASSLEAGSPFEQFF. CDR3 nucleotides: TGTGCCAGCAGCTTAGAAGCGGGGTCTCCCTTTGAGCAGTTCTTC.

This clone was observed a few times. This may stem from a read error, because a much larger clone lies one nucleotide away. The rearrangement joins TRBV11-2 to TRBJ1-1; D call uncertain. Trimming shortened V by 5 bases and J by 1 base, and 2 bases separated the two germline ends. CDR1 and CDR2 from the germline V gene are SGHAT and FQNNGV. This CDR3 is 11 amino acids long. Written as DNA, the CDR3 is TGTGCCAGCAGCCGGAACACTGAAGCTTTCTTT. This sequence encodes CASSRNTEAFF.

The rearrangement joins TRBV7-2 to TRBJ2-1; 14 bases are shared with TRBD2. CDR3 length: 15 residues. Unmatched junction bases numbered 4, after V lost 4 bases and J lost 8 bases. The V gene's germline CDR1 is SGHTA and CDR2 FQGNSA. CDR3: CASSSTSGGADEQFF. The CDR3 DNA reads TGTGCCAGCAGCTCGACTAGCGGGGGGGCTGATGAGCAGTTCTTC.

The CDR3 DNA reads as TGCGCCAGCAGCCAAGCGTTAAACAGGATCATCGAGCAGTACTTC. Translated, it gives CASSQALNRIIEQYF. The chain combines TRBV4-3 with TRBJ2-7, with a weak D call TRBD1 (5 bases). The CDR3 has 15 residues. The V gene lost 1 base and the J gene lost 6 bases, with 16 bases spanning the gap. The V gene's germline CDR1 is LGHNA and CDR2 YSLEER.

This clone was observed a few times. The CDR3 coding sequence is TGTGCCATCAGTGAGTCACAGGGGCGGCGAGGCTACACCTTC. Translating gives CAISESQGRRGYTF. The chain combines TRBV10-3 with TRBJ1-2, with 7 bases that match TRBD1. J gave up 8 bases and V 0 bases, and 6 bases lay outside the gene matches. This CDR3 is built from 14 residues. CDR1 is ENHRY and CDR2 is SYGVKD in the germline V gene.

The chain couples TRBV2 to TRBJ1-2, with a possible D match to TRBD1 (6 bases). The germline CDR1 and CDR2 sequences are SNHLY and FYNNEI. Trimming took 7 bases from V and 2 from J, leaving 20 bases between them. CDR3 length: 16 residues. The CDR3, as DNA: TGTGCCAGCATTCACCGAAAACTCGACAGGAACTATGGCTACACCTTC. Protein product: CASIHRKLDRNYGYTF.

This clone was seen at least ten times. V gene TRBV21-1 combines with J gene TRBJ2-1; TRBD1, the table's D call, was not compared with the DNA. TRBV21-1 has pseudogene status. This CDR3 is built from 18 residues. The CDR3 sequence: CASSKDCIGDISYNEQFF. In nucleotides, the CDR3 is TGTGCCAGCAGCAAAGATTGTATAGGGGACATCTCCTACAATGAGCAGTTCTTC.

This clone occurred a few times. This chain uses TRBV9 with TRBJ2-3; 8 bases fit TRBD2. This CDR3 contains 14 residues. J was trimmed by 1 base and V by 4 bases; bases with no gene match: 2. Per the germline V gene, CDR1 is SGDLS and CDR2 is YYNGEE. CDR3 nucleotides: TGTGCCAGCAGCCCGGGGGGGCGCACAGATACGCAGTATTTT. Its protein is CASSPGGRTDTQYF.